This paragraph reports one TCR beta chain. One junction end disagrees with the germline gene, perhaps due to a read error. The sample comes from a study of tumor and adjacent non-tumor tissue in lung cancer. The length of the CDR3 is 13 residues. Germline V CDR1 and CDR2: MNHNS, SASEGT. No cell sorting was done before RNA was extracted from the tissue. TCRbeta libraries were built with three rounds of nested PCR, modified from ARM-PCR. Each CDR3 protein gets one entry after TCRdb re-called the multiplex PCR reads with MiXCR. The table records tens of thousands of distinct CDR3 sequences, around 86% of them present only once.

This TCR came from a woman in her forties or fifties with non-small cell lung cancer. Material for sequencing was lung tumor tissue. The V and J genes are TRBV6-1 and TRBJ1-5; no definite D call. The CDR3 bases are TGTGCCAGCAGTGAAGTGAGAAATCAGCCCCAACATTTT. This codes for CASSEVRNQPQHF.